These T cell receptor beta chains were read from a single sample in a study of blood T cells in healthy people across ages. Each CDR3 protein gets one entry after TCRdb re-called the 5' RACE reads with MiXCR. The repertoire has roughly 640,000 distinct CDR3 sequences, approximately 30% of them found once; the top ten carry about a sixth. Sequencing used blood. Receptors were obtained from a woman aged 80 or older in good health. Each CDR3 is given with its conserved first and last residue. D genes are given only for firm matches. Rows may omit the clone size; those that give it use once, few, many or a size class.

d_call j_call v_call clone_size cdr3_aa cdr3_nt
NA TRBJ2-1 TRBV9 many CASSVSGAGRMDEQFF TGTGCCAGCAGCGTAAGTGGGGCAGGGAGGATGGATGAGCAGTTCTTC
TRBD1 TRBJ2-7 TRBV9 many CASSVGGQGHYEQYF TGTGCCAGCAGCGTAGGGGGACAGGGTCACTACGAGCAGTACTTC
NA TRBJ2-5 TRBV5-1 many CASSQGGGVGQETQYF TGCGCCAGCAGCCAAGGAGGAGGGGTGGGCCAAGAGACCCAGTACTTC
NA TRBJ2-3 TRBV10-3 many CAISEQGTGTDTQYF TGTGCCATCAGTGAACAGGGAACGGGAACAGATACGCAGTATTTT
NA TRBJ1-1 TRBV6-1 many CASSDGAGRNTEAFF TGTGCCAGCAGTGACGGCGCAGGGAGGAACACTGAAGCTTTCTTT
NA TRBJ1-5 TRBV5-6 NA CASSSNLDGPIDQPQHF TGTGCCAGCAGCTCGAATTTGGACGGACCAATTGATCAGCCCCAGCATTTT
NA TRBJ1-2 TRBV20-1 many CSATQGNYGYTF TGCAGTGCAACGCAGGGGAACTATGGCTACACCTTC
NA TRBJ2-7 TRBV4-1 many CASSQDLAQTDYEQYF TGCGCCAGCAGCCAAGATCTCGCCCAGACAGATTACGAGCAGTACTTC
NA TRBJ2-1 TRBV18 NA CASSPREETQFF TGTGCCAGCTCACCAAGGGAGGAGACCCAGTTCTTC
NA TRBJ1-1 TRBV7-2 NA CASSPVKGGSTEAFF TGTGCCAGCAGCCCCGTGAAAGGAGGGAGCACTGAAGCTTTCTTT
TRBD1 TRBJ1-2 TRBV5-6 many CASSYTGVDGYTF TGTGCCAGCAGCTATACAGGGGTAGACGGCTACACCTTC
NA TRBJ1-1 TRBV7-3 few CASSQHQGTEAFF TGTGCCAGCAGCCAACACCAGGGCACTGAAGCTTTCTTT
NA TRBJ1-1 TRBV12-3/TRBV12-4 NA CASRPGSRHLEAFF TGTGCCAGCAGGCCGGGGTCCAGGCACCTTGAAGCTTTCTTT
NA TRBJ2-1 TRBV20-1 once CSATGGSYNEQFF TGCAGTGCTACCGGGGGCTCCTACAATGAGCAGTTCTTC
TRBD2 TRBJ2-7 TRBV20-1 many CSAGGLAGANSYEQYF TGCAGTGCTGGGGGACTAGCGGGGGCCAATTCCTACGAGCAGTACTTC
NA TRBJ1-2 TRBV20-1 many CSARDWGTANYGYTF TGCAGTGCTAGAGATTGGGGCACAGCTAACTATGGCTACACCTTC
TRBD2 TRBJ2-3 TRBV27 few CASSSLGTSGAPRGTQYF TGTGCCAGCAGTTCCCTGGGGACTAGCGGGGCCCCTCGGGGTACGCAGTATTTT
NA TRBJ1-4 TRBV5-4 NA CACSSTGGVGEKLFF TGTGCCTGCAGCTCCACGGGGGGGGTGGGTGAAAAACTGTTTTTT
NA TRBJ2-1 TRBV7-9 NA CASSSRDGSSYNEQFF TGTGCCAGCAGCTCCCGGGACGGTAGCTCCTACAATGAGCAGTTCTTC
TRBD1 TRBJ2-3 TRBV5-6 NA CASNPTGVITDTQYF TGTGCCAGCAACCCGACAGGGGTCATCACAGATACGCAGTATTTT
NA TRBJ1-2 TRBV4-3 many CASSQDQSRGYGYTF TGCGCCAGCAGCCAAGATCAGTCAAGGGGTTATGGCTACACCTTC
NA TRBJ2-4 TRBV6-6 many CASSYDRSKNIQYF TGTGCCAGCAGTTACGACAGGAGCAAAAACATTCAGTACTTC
TRBD1 TRBJ1-1 TRBV5-1 many CASSGDSFFTEAFF TGCGCCAGCAGCGGGGACAGTTTCTTCACTGAAGCTTTCTTT
NA TRBJ2-4 TRBV11-2 NA CASSLEPRNIQYF TGTGCCAGCAGCTTAGAGCCCCGAAACATTCAGTACTTC
NA TRBJ2-3 TRBV13 NA CASSLHSLDTQYF TGTGCCAGCAGCTTACACTCTCTCGACACGCAGTATTTT
NA TRBJ2-3 TRBV6-2/TRBV6-3 many CASSQGGFTDTQYF TGTGCCAGCAGTCAAGGGGGGTTCACAGATACGCAGTATTTT
TRBD1 TRBJ1-5 TRBV11-2 NA CASSFTGDSNQPQHF TGTGCCAGCAGCTTCACAGGGGATAGCAATCAGCCCCAGCATTTT
NA TRBJ1-1 TRBV20-1 many CSARELDEAFF TGCAGTGCTAGAGAGCTAGATGAAGCTTTCTTT
NA TRBJ1-1 TRBV7-9 NA CASSLGTSRNTEAFF TGTGCCAGCAGCTTGGGGACAAGCCGGAACACTGAAGCTTTCTTT
TRBD2 TRBJ2-5 TRBV6-5 many CASSYGTSDQETQYF TGTGCCAGCAGTTACGGGACTAGCGACCAAGAGACCCAGTACTTC
NA TRBJ1-2 TRBV5-1 many CASSLDEYYGYTF TGCGCCAGCAGCCTTGACGAGTACTATGGCTACACCTTC
NA TRBJ1-2 TRBV6-2/TRBV6-3 many CASSYLQGRGYTF TGTGCCAGCAGTTACTTACAGGGACGAGGCTACACCTTC
NA TRBJ2-3 TRBV12-3/TRBV12-4 NA CASRLRVGTDTQYF TGTGCCAGCAGATTACGGGTGGGGACAGATACGCAGTATTTT
NA TRBJ2-2 TRBV5-5 few CASSLAQGATGELFF TGTGCCAGCAGCTTGGCGCAGGGAGCGACCGGGGAGCTGTTTTTT
NA TRBJ1-2 TRBV6-6 many CASRPPQGDYGYTF TGTGCCAGCAGGCCCCCACAGGGCGACTATGGCTACACCTTC
TRBD1 TRBJ1-5 TRBV7-8 NA CASSLVRDRGVRGNQPQHF TGTGCCAGCAGCTTAGTCCGGGACAGGGGTGTTAGAGGCAATCAGCCCCAGCATTTT
NA TRBJ2-1 TRBV9 NA CASSVDNGAYNEQFF TGTGCCAGCAGCGTAGACAACGGAGCCTACAATGAGCAGTTCTTC